A selection of T cell receptor beta chains follows, all from one sample in a study of OX40 agonist ivuxolimab in advanced cancers. Sequencing used immunoSEQ multiplex PCR; TCRdb keeps in-frame clones, though not all of them. Of roughly 70,000 clones listed, 85% are singletons. Sample: CD4+ or CD8+ T cells sorted from blood, taken in a trial of the OX40 agonist ivuxolimab. These receptors came from an adult with an advanced solid tumor such as melanoma, head and neck, liver or kidney cancer. CDR3s include the opening cysteine and the closing phenylalanine or tryptophan. A D gene is named only where the DNA matches it firmly. A clone size is listed for some rows: how often the clone was seen (once, few, many), or a class if it is expanded.

clone_size: .; d_call: TRBD2; v_call: TRBV25-1; j_call: TRBJ2-1; cdr3_nt: TGTGCCAGCAGGGATAGCGGGAGGAGACTCAATGAGCAGTTCTTC; cdr3_aa: CASRDSGRRLNEQFF
clone_size: once; d_call: TRBD1; v_call: TRBV7-9; j_call: TRBJ1-5; cdr3_nt: TGTGCCAGCAGCTCAACAGACAGGGGGGGACAGCCCCAGCATTTT; cdr3_aa: CASSSTDRGGQPQHF
clone_size: .; d_call: TRBD1; v_call: TRBV5-1; j_call: TRBJ2-4; cdr3_nt: TGCGCCAGCAGCCTCGATCCGGGGACAGATAAAAACATTCAGTACTTC; cdr3_aa: CASSLDPGTDKNIQYF
clone_size: .; d_call: .; v_call: TRBV10-3; j_call: TRBJ2-2; cdr3_nt: TGTGCCATCAGACGGTCCGAGACAGCGAACACCGGGGAGCTGTTTTTT; cdr3_aa: CAIRRSETANTGELFF
clone_size: .; d_call: .; v_call: TRBV5-6; j_call: TRBJ2-3; cdr3_nt: TGTGCCAGCAGCTTGGTACAGGCATTACTCACAGATACGCAGTATTTT; cdr3_aa: CASSLVQALLTDTQYF
clone_size: .; d_call: .; v_call: TRBV5-4; j_call: TRBJ2-1; cdr3_nt: TGTGCCAGCAGCCCCCGATGGGGGGCGATCTCCTACAATGAGCAGTTCTTC; cdr3_aa: CASSPRWGAISYNEQFF
clone_size: .; d_call: .; v_call: TRBV28; j_call: TRBJ1-2; cdr3_nt: TGTGCCAGCAGTATCAGTCCTCCAGGGTTGTATGGCTACACCTTC; cdr3_aa: CASSISPPGLYGYTF
clone_size: .; d_call: TRBD1; v_call: TRBV6-5; j_call: TRBJ1-1; cdr3_nt: TGTGCCAGCAGTTATTCCGGGACAGGGGGATATGGAGCTTTCTTT; cdr3_aa: CASSYSGTGGYGAFF
clone_size: .; d_call: .; v_call: TRBV5-1; j_call: TRBJ1-1; cdr3_nt: TGCGCCAGCAGCCAAGGAAGGGTGAACACTGAAGCTTTCTTT; cdr3_aa: CASSQGRVNTEAFF
clone_size: .; d_call: TRBD1; v_call: TRBV28; j_call: TRBJ1-1; cdr3_nt: TGTGCCAGCAGTCCAGGGGGCGCGGAGGGCACTGAAGCTTTCTTT; cdr3_aa: CASSPGGAEGTEAFF
clone_size: .; d_call: .; v_call: TRBV19; j_call: TRBJ1-1; cdr3_nt: TGTGCCAGTAGTATTGGGTGGGACACTGAAGCTTTCTTT; cdr3_aa: CASSIGWDTEAFF
clone_size: few; d_call: .; v_call: TRBV7-2; j_call: TRBJ1-2; cdr3_nt: TGTGCCAGCAGCTCAGACGGACTATATGGCTACACCTTC; cdr3_aa: CASSSDGLYGYTF
clone_size: .; d_call: .; v_call: TRBV6-5; j_call: TRBJ1-2; cdr3_nt: TGTGCCAGCAGTTACGTGATCGGGGGCGGCGGTGGCTACACCTTC; cdr3_aa: CASSYVIGGGGGYTF
clone_size: .; d_call: .; v_call: TRBV29-1; j_call: TRBJ2-7; cdr3_nt: TGCAGCGTTAACGGGGGATCTCACTACGAGCAGTACTTC; cdr3_aa: CSVNGGSHYEQYF
clone_size: .; d_call: .; v_call: TRBV27; j_call: TRBJ1-1; cdr3_nt: TGTGCCAGCAGTACCACAGGGAAGGGAGCTTTCTTT; cdr3_aa: CASSTTGKGAFF
clone_size: .; d_call: .; v_call: TRBV9; j_call: TRBJ2-7; cdr3_nt: TGTGCCAGCAGCGTAGGGCCCCTGTCAGGGGAGTACTTC; cdr3_aa: CASSVGPLSGEYF
clone_size: once; d_call: .; v_call: TRBV13; j_call: TRBJ2-3; cdr3_nt: TGTGCCAGCAGCGCCCAGCCGACTAGAAGCACAGATACGCAGTATTTT; cdr3_aa: CASSAQPTRSTDTQYF
clone_size: .; d_call: .; v_call: TRBV5-4; j_call: TRBJ1-1; cdr3_nt: TGTGCCAGCAGCTCCTGGAACACTGAAGCTTTCTTT; cdr3_aa: CASSSWNTEAFF
clone_size: .; d_call: .; v_call: TRBV5-1; j_call: TRBJ2-7; cdr3_nt: TGCGCCAGCAGAAACCTGGGAGTGGCCTACGAGCAGTACTTC; cdr3_aa: CASRNLGVAYEQYF
clone_size: .; d_call: TRBD1; v_call: TRBV5-8; j_call: TRBJ2-7; cdr3_nt: TGTGCCAGCAGCCGCGGGACAGGGAGATACGAGCAGTACTTC; cdr3_aa: CASSRGTGRYEQYF
clone_size: few; d_call: TRBD2; v_call: TRBV19; j_call: TRBJ2-7; cdr3_nt: TGTGCCAGTAGCCTGGCGGCAGCGGGAGAGCACGAGCAGTACTTC; cdr3_aa: CASSLAAAGEHEQYF
clone_size: .; d_call: .; v_call: TRBV19; j_call: TRBJ2-1; cdr3_nt: TGTGCCAGTAGAGGACAGGGAGGGGATGAGCAGTTCTTC; cdr3_aa: CASRGQGGDEQFF
clone_size: .; d_call: TRBD1; v_call: TRBV6-1; j_call: TRBJ1-1; cdr3_nt: TGTGCCAGCAGTGAAGCACAGGGGAATGAGTGGGCCACTGAAGCTTTCTTT; cdr3_aa: CASSEAQGNEWATEAFF
clone_size: .; d_call: TRBD2; v_call: TRBV9; j_call: TRBJ2-5; cdr3_nt: TGTGCCAGCAGCCTGGGACTAGCGGGAGGCCAAGAGACCCAGTACTTC; cdr3_aa: CASSLGLAGGQETQYF
clone_size: .; d_call: .; v_call: TRBV28; j_call: TRBJ1-2; cdr3_nt: TGTGCCAGCAGTTTATACGCGGGGTCCAGTCCGGATCCGGGCTACACCTTC; cdr3_aa: CASSLYAGSSPDPGYTF
clone_size: .; d_call: .; v_call: TRBV5-1; j_call: TRBJ1-4; cdr3_nt: TGCGCCAGCAGCTCTCTCGGTCAAAAACTGTTTTTT; cdr3_aa: CASSSLGQKLFF
clone_size: .; d_call: .; v_call: TRBV5-8; j_call: TRBJ1-1; cdr3_nt: TGTGCCAGCAGCTTGAGCCAGGACACTGAAGCTTTCTTT; cdr3_aa: CASSLSQDTEAFF
clone_size: .; d_call: TRBD1; v_call: TRBV5-4; j_call: TRBJ1-3; cdr3_nt: TGTGCCAGCAGCCCCGGACAGGGGAGAACTGGAAACACCATATATTTT; cdr3_aa: CASSPGQGRTGNTIYF
clone_size: .; d_call: .; v_call: TRBV16; j_call: TRBJ2-7; cdr3_nt: TGTGCCAGCACCTGGGCGACAGTCTACGAGCAGTACTTC; cdr3_aa: CASTWATVYEQYF